The 32 T cell receptor beta chains given below trace back to one sample, sequenced in a study of cytomegalovirus exposure and HLA in healthy donors. Profiled with immunoSEQ multiplex PCR; TCRdb holds only in-frame clones, not every one. The sample records 120,000 or so clones, roughly 89% being singletons. Sequencing was performed on PBMCs. These receptors were collected from a young woman in good health and CMV-seronegative.

The chain combines TRBV7-2 with TRBJ2-3; no reliable D call. Deletions cut 3 bases from V and 0 bases from J, with 10 bases between. Per germline, CDR1 SGHTA and CDR2 FQGNSA. This CDR3 comprises 15 residues. DNA of the CDR3: TGTGCCAGCAGCTTTGTCGGAGTCAGCACAGATACGCAGTATTTT. Translation gives CASSFVGVSTDTQYF.

The CDR3 DNA reads as TGTGCCAGCAGCCTACTACAAGGGACTAGCGGGAGGACAGATACGCAGTATTTT. It encodes CASSLLQGTSGRTDTQYF. This chain joins TRBV5-4 and TRBJ2-3; 15 positions match TRBD2. CDR3 length equals 18 residues. Losses at the gene ends were 4 bases for V and 3 bases for J; bases not matched to a gene: 9. Germline CDR1 reads SGHNT; CDR2 reads YYREEE (reference sequence). Supplemented by reference TRBV5-4 and TRBJ2-3, the full variable domain reads ETGVTQSPTHLIKTRGQQVTLRCSSQSGHNTVSWYQQALGQGPQFIFQYYREEENGRGNFPPRFSGLQFPNYSSELNVNALELDDSALYLCASSLLQGTSGRTDTQYFGPGTRLTVL.

The chain is built from TRBV10-3 and TRBJ2-4; TRBD1 matches at 8 bases. This CDR3 contains 15 residues. V gave up 4 bases and J gave up 8 bases; unmatched junction bases: 10. Germline-derived CDR1 and CDR2 are ENHRY and SYGVKD. DNA of the CDR3: TGTGCCATCAGTGCCACCGGGACAGGAGGGGACATTCAGTACTTC. Protein product: CAISATGTGGDIQYF.

A few counts support this clone. The rearrangement joins TRBV30 to TRBJ1-6; possibly TRBD1 for D (5 bases). The CDR3 runs 15 residues. The V gene's germline CDR1 is GTSNPN and CDR2 SVGIG (reference sequence). Trimming left V 1 base short and J 9 bases short, with 16 bases between. CDR3 protein: CAWSGWGVGGSPLHF. CDR3 bases: TGTGCCTGGAGTGGATGGGGGGTAGGAGGTTCACCCCTCCACTTT.

The chain employs TRBV6-5 and TRBJ2-7; TRBD2 might be the D (6 bases). The CDR3 loop spans 14 amino acids. Germline V gene lookup returns CDR1 MNHEY and CDR2 SVGAGI. V shed 6 bases and J shed 6 bases, with 18 bases lying between them. In DNA, the CDR3 is TGTGCCAGCAGGAGGGTGAGGGAGGTACCCGAGCAGTACTTC. Amino acids: CASRRVREVPEQYF.

The chain is built from TRBV19 and TRBJ2-2; 12 nucleotides match TRBD1. In germline, CDR1 is LNHDA, CDR2 SQIVND (reference sequence). The CDR3 length is 15 residues. The J segment lost 6 bases and the V segment lost 6 bases, leaving 5 bases of the junction unmatched. CDR3 residues: CASRPGTGGPGELFF. As DNA, the CDR3 is TGTGCCAGTAGACCCGGGACAGGGGGCCCCGGGGAGCTGTTTTTT.

The chain is built from TRBV10-3 and TRBJ2-1, with 13 bases that match TRBD2. The V segment lost 9 bases and the J segment 5 bases; nucleotides outside the gene matches: 1. The CDR3 covers 13 residues. Germline V gives CDR1 ENHRY, CDR2 SYGVKD. The CDR3, as DNA: TGTGCCATAGGACTAGCGGGGGACAATGAGCAGTTCTTC. Protein: CAIGLAGDNEQFF.

V and J are TRBV28 and TRBJ1-1; no clear D gene. Germline assignment: CDR1 MDHEN and CDR2 SYDVKM. This CDR3 has 12 amino acids. Trimming left V 3 bases short and J 3 bases short, with 5 bases between. The CDR3: CASSFGYTEAFF. The CDR3 DNA reads TGTGCCAGCAGTTTCGGGTACACTGAAGCTTTCTTT.

This clone was seen a single time. The genes are TRBV18 and TRBJ1-1; no reliable D call. This CDR3 contains 13 residues. Germline V gene sequence: CDR1 KGHSH, CDR2 LQKENI. Trimming stripped 0 bases from V and 7 bases from J, with 9 bases between. CDR3 residues: CASSPPLRSEAFF. For the CDR3, the DNA is TGTGCCAGCTCACCACCTCTTCGTAGTGAAGCTTTCTTT. Looking up the rest from reference TRBV18 and TRBJ1-1 gives the full variable domain: NAGVMQNPRHLVRRRGQEARLRCSPMKGHSHVYWYRQLPEEGLKFMVYLQKENIIDESGMPKERFSAEFPKEGPSILRIQQVVRGDSAAYFCASSPPLRSEAFFGQGTRLTVV.

CDR3 sequence: CAWSLLHTNTEAFF. For the CDR3, the DNA is TGTGCCTGGAGCCTCTTACATACGAACACTGAAGCTTTCTTT. The gene calls are TRBV30 and TRBJ1-1; no clear D gene. The V end lost 3 bases, the J end lost 1 base, and 12 bases lay between the germline ends. The CDR3 contains 14 residues. Germline V gene data show CDR1 as GTSNPN and CDR2 as SVGIG (reference sequence).

Concerning this clone itself: Its ends do not fully match the called genes, so a read error is possible. The chain links TRBV2 to TRBJ2-5; D is perhaps TRBD2 (6 bases). This CDR3 is 15 amino acids long. Looked up from germline, CDR1 is SNHLY and CDR2 is FYNNEI. This CDR3 is CASSEPAGMQEAQYF. The DNA of the CDR3 is TGTGCCAGCAGTGAACCGGCGGGAATGCAAGAGGCCCAGTACTTC.

The chain combines TRBV11-2 with TRBJ1-2, with D perhaps matching TRBD1 (5 bases). This CDR3 comprises 12 residues. Trimming stripped 1 base from V and 8 bases from J, with 8 bases between. CDR1 is SGHAT and CDR2 is FQNNGV in the germline V gene. CDR3 DNA: TGTGCCAGCAGCTTAGGGGACTTCGGCTACACCTTC. Its protein product is CASSLGDFGYTF. Using reference TRBV11-2 and TRBJ1-2 for the parts outside the CDR3, the full variable domain is EAGVAQSPRYKIIEKRQSVAFWCNPISGHATLYWYQQILGQGPKLLIQFQNNGVVDDSQLPKDRFSAERLKGVDSTLKIQPAKLEDSAVYLCASSLGDFGYTFGSGTRLTVV.

The chain links TRBV6-5 to TRBJ1-6; possible D gene TRBD1, 5 bases. The V end was cut by 7 bases, the J end by 2 bases, with 12 bases between. The germline V gene encodes CDR1 MNHEY and CDR2 SVGAGI. CDR3 length equals 15 residues. The CDR3 protein is CASTQGRAYNSPLHF. The CDR3 DNA follows: TGTGCCAGCACCCAGGGTAGGGCCTATAATTCACCCCTCCACTTT.

This chain uses TRBV2 with TRBJ2-3; TRBD2 is a possible D gene (5 bases). Trimming stripped 4 bases from V and 3 bases from J, with 14 bases between. The germline gives CDR1 SNHLY, CDR2 FYNNEI. The CDR3 length is 15 residues. The CDR3 nucleotides read TGTGCCAGCAGTGCTAGAAGCGGACCTACAGATACGCAGTATTTT. This sequence encodes CASSARSGPTDTQYF.

This clone appeared once. This chain joins TRBV5-1 and TRBJ1-2, with a weak D call TRBD1 (6 bases). Trimming stripped 7 bases from V and 4 bases from J, with 11 bases between. CDR1 is SGHRS, CDR2 YFSETQ, per germline. This CDR3 has 12 residues. CDR3 sequence reads: CASSDRFYGYTF. CDR3 nucleotide sequence: TGCGCCAGCTCAGACAGGTTCTATGGCTACACCTTC.

The J gene is TRBJ2-5, the V gene TRBV5-1, with TRBD2 identical over 12 bases. Germline lookup yields CDR1 SGHRS and CDR2 YFSETQ. V shed 4 bases, J shed 5 bases, and the junction held 6 bases outside the gene matches. The CDR3 totals 15 residues. Here the CDR3 reads CASSVGTSGPETQYF. In DNA, the CDR3 is TGCGCCAGCAGCGTGGGGACTAGCGGGCCCGAGACCCAGTACTTC.

The chain is built from TRBV15 and TRBJ2-7, with 9 bases that match TRBD2. CDR3 length equals 16 residues. V lost 0 bases and J lost 2; bases outside the gene matches: 5. CDR1 is LNHNV and CDR2 is YYDKDF in the germline V gene (reference sequence). The CDR3 nucleotides are TGTGCCACCAGCAGAGATCTGGTAGCGGGGGCCTACGAGCAGTACTTC. Amino acids: CATSRDLVAGAYEQYF.

This rearrangement joins TRBV4-2 to TRBJ2-1, with 7 bases matching TRBD2. This CDR3 comprises 16 residues. Per germline, CDR1 LGHNA and CDR2 YNFKEQ. Trimming at V came to 1 base and at J to 6 bases, leaving 9 bases not matched to a gene. The CDR3 is CASSQALGTNTNEQFF. The DNA for the CDR3 is TGTGCCAGCAGCCAAGCGCTAGGGACTAATACCAATGAGCAGTTCTTC.

The chain links TRBV28 to TRBJ2-5, with 13 nucleotides matching TRBD2. The CDR3 has 16 residues. CDR1 and CDR2 from the germline V gene are MDHEN and SYDVKM. The V gene end was trimmed by 6 bases and the J gene end by 0 bases; junction bases not matched to a gene: 4. The CDR3 DNA reads as TGTGCCAGCAGAGAGGGACTAGCGGGATACCAAGAGACCCAGTACTTC. Encoded protein: CASREGLAGYQETQYF.

This rearrangement joins TRBV6-6 to TRBJ1-2; tentatively, D is TRBD1 (6 bases). The CDR3 loop spans 14 amino acids. CDR1 and CDR2 (germline): MNHNY, SVGAGI (reference sequence). The V end lost 2 bases, the J end lost 2 bases, and 9 bases lay between the germline ends. As DNA, the CDR3 is TGTGCCAGCAGTTACCAAGACAGGAACTATGGCTACACCTTC. This translates into CASSYQDRNYGYTF.

The chain employs TRBV25-1 and TRBJ1-5; D unresolved. The CDR3 runs 14 residues. Trimming stripped 2 bases from V and 2 bases from J, with 7 bases between. Per the germline V gene, CDR1 is MGHDK and CDR2 is SYGVNS. This CDR3 reads CASSEMRGNQPQHF. Here the CDR3 DNA reads TGTGCCAGCAGTGAAATGCGGGGCAATCAGCCCCAGCATTTT.

The chain recombines TRBV7-6 with TRBJ2-2; D is perhaps TRBD2 (5 bases). This CDR3 contains 14 residues. The germline V and J ends were trimmed by 0 bases and 7 bases, with 9 bases remaining between them. Germline CDR1 SGHVS, CDR2 FNYEAQ. For the CDR3, the DNA is TGTGCCAGCAGCTTAGCGGTCGGGGACGGGGAGCTGTTTTTT. Residues: CASSLAVGDGELFF.

The rearrangement links TRBV6-1 to TRBJ2-2, with D perhaps matching TRBD1 (6 bases). Trimming shortened V by 6 bases and J by 2 bases, and 13 bases separated the two germline ends. Germline-derived CDR1 and CDR2 are MNHNS and SASEGT. There are 15 residues in the CDR3. CDR3 sequence: CASSPGTINTGELFF. CDR3 in DNA: TGTGCCAGCAGCCCCGGGACAATCAACACCGGGGAGCTGTTTTTT.

V and J are TRBV5-5 and TRBJ2-7; tentatively, D is TRBD1 (6 bases). Germline-derived CDR1 and CDR2 are SGHKS and YYEKEE (reference sequence). V dropped 5 bases and J dropped 1 base, with 13 bases sitting between them. CDR3 length: 14 amino acids. This chain's CDR3 is CASSPGVPSYEQYV. DNA of the CDR3: TGTGCCAGCAGTCCAGGGGTCCCATCCTACGAGCAGTACGTC.

The genes are TRBV6-6 and TRBJ1-5, with TRBD1 as a possible D gene (5 bases). The V end lost 4 bases, the J end lost 2 bases, and 12 bases lay between the germline ends. The CDR3 is 15 residues long. Germline V CDR1 and CDR2: MNHNY, SVGAGI (reference sequence). The CDR3 loop is CASSSTGGGNQPQHF. CDR3 in DNA: TGTGCCAGCAGTTCAACCGGGGGGGGCAATCAGCCCCAGCATTTT.

J is TRBJ1-4 and V is TRBV2; 8 bases map to TRBD1. Germline CDR1 is SNHLY and CDR2 is FYNNEI. This CDR3 is built from 14 residues. V was pared by 5 bases and J by 5 bases, with 4 bases of the junction left unmatched. The CDR3 sequence: CASSPWTGNEKLFF. The CDR3 DNA follows: TGTGCCAGCAGTCCTTGGACAGGGAATGAAAAACTGTTTTTT.

This sequence joins TRBV7-9 and TRBJ2-1, with TRBD2 as a possible D gene (5 bases). In germline, CDR1 is SEHNR, CDR2 FQNEAQ (reference sequence). This CDR3 spans 11 amino acids. V lost 5 bases, J lost 8 bases, and 7 bases lay in between. CDR3 bases: TGTGCCAGCAGCGACGGGGATGAGCAGTTCTTC. Protein product: CASSDGDEQFF.

This clone was recorded only once. V gene TRBV7-2 combines with J gene TRBJ1-1; D is unclear. Germline lookup yields CDR1 SGHTA and CDR2 FQGNSA. This CDR3 contains 12 residues. V lost 3 bases and J lost 7, with 9 bases in between. CDR3 amino acids: CASSFRNGEAFF. CDR3 in DNA: TGTGCCAGCAGCTTCCGAAACGGTGAAGCTTTCTTT.

This chain links TRBV27 with TRBJ2-7; 8 bases are shared with TRBD2. CDR1 and CDR2 (germline): MNHEY, SMNVEV (reference sequence). The V gene end was trimmed by 9 bases and the J gene end by 3 bases; junction bases not matched to a gene: 13. The CDR3 extends over 15 amino acids. The CDR3 DNA sequence: TGTGCCAGTGCCCCGACTAGCGCGTTGGACTACGAGCAGTACTTC. This translates into CASAPTSALDYEQYF.

The chain joins TRBV7-6 to TRBJ2-1, with D perhaps TRBD2 (7 bases). This CDR3 has 15 residues. The germline V and J ends were trimmed by 2 bases and 8 bases, with 16 bases remaining between them. The germline V gene encodes CDR1 SGHVS and CDR2 FNYEAQ. CDR3 amino acids: CASSLSGGLPDEQFF. CDR3 coding DNA: TGTGCCAGCAGCTTATCGGGGGGCCTCCCCGATGAGCAGTTCTTC.

CDR3 region: CASSVGREVNEQFF. Written as DNA, the CDR3 is TGTGCCAGCAGTGTGGGGCGGGAGGTTAATGAGCAGTTCTTC. This chain links TRBV25-1 with TRBJ2-1; TRBD2 agrees at 8 bases. This CDR3 spans 14 amino acids. Germline loops: CDR1 MGHDK, CDR2 SYGVNS. V was clipped by 4 bases and J by 7 bases; unmatched bases: 6.

The gene calls are TRBV2 and TRBJ2-1; 8 nucleotides line up with TRBD1. The ends lost 5 bases at V and 5 bases at J; junction bases unmatched: 11. The CDR3 loop spans 16 amino acids. Germline CDR1 reads SNHLY; CDR2 reads FYNNEI. CDR3 protein: CASSHPRDRLDNEQFF. Written as DNA, the CDR3 is TGTGCCAGCAGTCACCCCCGGGACAGGCTGGACAATGAGCAGTTCTTC.